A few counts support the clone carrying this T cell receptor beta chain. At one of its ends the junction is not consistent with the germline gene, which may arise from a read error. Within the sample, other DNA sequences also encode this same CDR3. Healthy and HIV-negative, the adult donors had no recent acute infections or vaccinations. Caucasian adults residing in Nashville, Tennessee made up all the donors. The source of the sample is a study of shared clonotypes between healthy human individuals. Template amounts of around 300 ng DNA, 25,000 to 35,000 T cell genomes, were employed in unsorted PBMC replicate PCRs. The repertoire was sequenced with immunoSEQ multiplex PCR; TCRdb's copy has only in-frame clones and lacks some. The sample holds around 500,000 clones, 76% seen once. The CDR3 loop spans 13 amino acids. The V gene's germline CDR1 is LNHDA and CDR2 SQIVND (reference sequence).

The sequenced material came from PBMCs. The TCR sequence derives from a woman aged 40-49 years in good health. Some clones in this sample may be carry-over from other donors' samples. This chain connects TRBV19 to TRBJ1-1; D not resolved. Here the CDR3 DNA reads TGTGCCAGTAGTACTACAGCGAACACTGAAGCCTTCTTT. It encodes CASSTTANTEAFF.